This TCR beta chain was captured by sequencing in a study of blood T cell repertoires in COVID-19 (dated by TCRdb to about 2020). Regarding the research as a whole: Samples covering the acute and convalescent phases of COVID-19 were provided by collaborators in the United States, Italy and Spain. The repertoires were released in a freely available public database intended as a resource for research on the immune response to SARS-CoV-2. The prospective study material was composed of cDNA or gDNA derived from T cells, B-cell-depleted T cells, or PBMCs. A de-identified subject ID, COVID-19 status, age in years and sex were almost always included in the sample metadata. Subjects who had been exposed to COVID-19, were actively infected with it, or had recovered from it provided the deeply sampled blood TCRbeta repertoires that made up the dataset. Where available, HLA class I and class II types were taken from metadata supplied by the sample provider and were not determined by assay-based typing. Samples came from the ongoing ImmuneRACE study (first 160 participants) plus 1,254 subjects from 6 global collaborators. The paper's findings and limits, for the study overall: The quantity of clinical and demographic metadata differed by source and by participant and was supplied without curation.

TCRbeta CDR3 regions were amplified from genomic DNA by means of the immunoSEQ Assay, a bias-controlled multiplex PCR. The original methods were these. The number of nucleated cells in each sample was estimated by amplification of reference gene primers within the assay. Sequence reads were collapsed and filtered to measure the absolute abundance of every unique TCRbeta CDR3 rearrangement. For each sample, productive Simpson clonality was calculated as the square root of Simpson's diversity index across productive rearrangements. TCRdb's version of the immuneACCESS table is confined to in-frame rearrangements and falls short of the full clone set. An unresolved V gene accounts for under half of the shortfall where checked; the remainder is of unknown origin. D and trimming were read from the DNA, whereas the V and J calls and clone size are those reported in that table. This sample holds around 45,000 clones; approximately 71% were observed only once. Of the sample, 6.2% falls within the top ten clones.

As regards this clone: Its antigen is still unknown. The sample holds no much larger clone one base away, and base qualities are not on file.

Each collaborating institution followed its own protocols to collect whole blood in K2EDTA tubes. For TCRbeta analysis, collaborators shipped samples as frozen whole blood, isolated PBMCs, or DNA extracted from either of those sample types. Specimen: peripheral blood. The clonotype was recovered from a man at least 80 years old with acute or convalescent COVID-19.

The CDR3 amino acid sequence is: CASTLAGGPRNEQYF. The nucleotide sequence reads as follows: TGTGCCAGCACCCTAGCGGGGGGGCCTCGGAACGAGCAGTACTTC. This receptor chain uses TRBV4-2 and TRBJ2-7; 12 bases in the middle match TRBD2. For this chain, trimming is 7 bases at the V end and 5 bases at the J end, and the number of junction bases without a gene match is 9. Taken from the germline V gene, the CDR1 and CDR2 loops are LGHNA and YNFKEQ. Taken from cysteine to phenylalanine, the CDR3 has 15 residues. CDR3 DNA only is kept here, 45 bases in frame from base 1.